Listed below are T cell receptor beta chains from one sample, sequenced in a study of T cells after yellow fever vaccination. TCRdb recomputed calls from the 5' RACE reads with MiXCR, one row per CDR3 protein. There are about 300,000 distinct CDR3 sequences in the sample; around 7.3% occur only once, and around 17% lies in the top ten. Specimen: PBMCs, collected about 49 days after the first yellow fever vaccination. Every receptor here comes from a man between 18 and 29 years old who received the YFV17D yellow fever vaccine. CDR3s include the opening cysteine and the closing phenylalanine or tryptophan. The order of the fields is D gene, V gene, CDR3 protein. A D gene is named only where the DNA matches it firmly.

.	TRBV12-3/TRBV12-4	CASSLPLGANVLTF
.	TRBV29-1	CSAGPGNGYTF
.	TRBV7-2	CASSFGRETQYF
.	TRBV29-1	CSVEVTFLAEAFF
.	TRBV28	CASKTGDPRIDGANVLTF
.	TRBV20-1	CSARDVSYEQYF
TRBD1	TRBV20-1	CSARDRDRPNYEQYF
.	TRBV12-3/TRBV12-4	CASSLRGENTGELFF
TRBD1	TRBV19	CASSDAGTGSTEAFF
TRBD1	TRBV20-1	CSASDRENYGYTF
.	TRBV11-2	CASRGLRAQETQYF
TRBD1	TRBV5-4	CASSKSGGVETQYF
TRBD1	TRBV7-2	CASSPGQGAFFDEQFF
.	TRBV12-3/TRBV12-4	CASSSLAGGVTDTQYF
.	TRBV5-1	CASSLIDGGNTIYF
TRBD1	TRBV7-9	CASSGEGTEHNEQFF
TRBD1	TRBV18	CASSPDGQGYEQYF
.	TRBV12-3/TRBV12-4	CASSFGRTGLQETQYF
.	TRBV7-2	CASSFFGGYNQPQHF
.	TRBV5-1	CASSLESAGGGYGYTF
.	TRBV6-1	CASASASGGAPKNYGYTF
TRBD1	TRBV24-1	CATSEPRGHGYGYTF
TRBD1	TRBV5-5	CASSSPDRVTETQYF
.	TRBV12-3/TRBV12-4	CASSSGGGLSGELFF
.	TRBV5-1	CASSLSGIEQFF
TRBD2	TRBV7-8	CASSSRGGGEQYF
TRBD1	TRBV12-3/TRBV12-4	CASSLTGGRQPQHF
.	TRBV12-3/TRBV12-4	CASSPTGNEAGELFF
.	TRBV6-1	CASNPTSNSNQPQHF
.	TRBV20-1	CSARGQGLDTEAFF
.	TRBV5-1	CASSFRQAPGVDTEAFF
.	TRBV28	CASSSSWGGYTF
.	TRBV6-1	CASRPSQTQGGNQPQHF
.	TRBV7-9	CAISSGPLYEQYF
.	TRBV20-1	CSASPLARETQYF
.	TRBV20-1	CSARDDGNEQFF
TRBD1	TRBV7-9	CASSFAGTGNSPLHF
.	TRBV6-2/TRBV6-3	CASSPQGPYEQYF
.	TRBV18	CASSRPLGERTEAFF
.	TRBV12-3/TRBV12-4	CASSPDSYNTEAFF
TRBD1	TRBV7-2	CASSTRVTGGTDTQYF
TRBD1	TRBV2	CASRHSGQGLYNEQFF
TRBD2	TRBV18	CASSPRLTSGHQETQYF
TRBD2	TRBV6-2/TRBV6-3	CASSYLLAGAIDNEQFF
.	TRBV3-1	CASSESTSSTEYF
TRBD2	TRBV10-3	CAIKPSGAYEQYF
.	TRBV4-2	CASSPGPLQGRSGQPQHF
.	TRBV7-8	CASSRFTTASNYGYTF
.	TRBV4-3	CASSQGIPNNEQFF